This T cell receptor beta chain was sequenced during a study of human T cells and chemical hapten exposure. General study points: Counts of TCRs above 1 in 1000 frequency stayed unchanged with DPC sensitization.

How the authors handled the data: Samples contained a median of about 96,000 TCRs, with a range of roughly 23,224 to 700,000. MiXCR, applied by TCRdb to the RACE reads, yields one record per CDR3 protein. These V and J calls are TCRdb output, not the study's own analysis. In the table there are about 110,000 distinct CDR3 sequences, roughly 9.6% of which are singletons. In this sample, this clonotype turned up a few times. Its cognate antigen is unknown. Regarding time point: patch test 1, 2 weeks after DPC sensitization. Treatment here: therapeutic diphenylcyclopropenone sensitization with weekly scalp DPC. Patients had alopecia, were aged 18 to 70, and were not pregnant. The sequencing here drew on whole blood, taken in connection with sensitization to the hapten diphenylcyclopropenone (DPC). This TCR came from a woman aged 40 to 55 with alopecia areata. Some clones in this sample may be carry-over from other donors' samples.

The CDR3 nucleotides are TGTGCCAGCAGCGTAGTCCCAAGAGATACGCAGTATTTT. Translated, it gives CASSVVPRDTQYF. V usage is TRBV7-2 and J usage is TRBJ2-3; the D is unclear. The CDR3 runs to 13 residues. Trimming stripped 5 bases from V and 5 bases from J, with 11 bases between. Germline assignment: CDR1 SGHTA and CDR2 FQGNSA.